This TCR beta chain was recovered during a study of cytomegalovirus exposure and HLA in healthy donors. The ends were cut back, 1 base at V and 5 bases at J, with 11 bases in the middle. The germline V gene has CDR1 MNHEY and CDR2 SVGAGI. The CDR3 extends over 14 amino acids. Sequencing used immunoSEQ multiplex PCR; TCRdb keeps in-frame clones, though not all of them. The sample has some 310,000 clones, approximately 91% seen once. Study-wide results and limits: Altogether, some 170 TCR beta chains were recorded as cytomegalovirus-associated. Later, an analysis found that TCR clusters from the first cohort tended to co-occur in the 120 validation repertoires.

In regard to this clone: What it recognizes is unknown.

The donors were in the roughly 110-subject validation cohort, distinct from the 666-subject first cohort. The clonotype comes from a young man in good health and CMV-seronegative. The sequenced sample consisted of PBMCs. The genes are TRBV6-5 and TRBJ1-1, with D perhaps matching TRBD1 (6 bases). The CDR3 loop reads CASSYLQGSTEAFF. The CDR3 nucleotides are TGTGCCAGCAGTTACTTACAGGGTTCGACTGAAGCTTTCTTT.